A single sample is the source of the 32 T cell receptor beta chains below, sequenced in a study of blood T cell repertoires in COVID-19. Sequencing used immunoSEQ multiplex PCR; TCRdb keeps in-frame clones, though not all of them. The data show around 300,000 clones, roughly 88% seen once. Source material: peripheral blood. These TCRs come from a woman in her 70s with acute or convalescent COVID-19.

The table lists this clone with a count of one. The chain couples TRBV6-2 or TRBV6-3 to TRBJ2-7; 9 nucleotides agree with TRBD2. Germline CDR1 MNHEY, CDR2 SVGEGT. V lost 6 bases to trimming and J lost 2 bases; unmatched junction nucleotides: 14. The CDR3 contains 17 residues. The CDR3 sequence is CASRYSGGLRQPYEQYF. For the CDR3, the DNA is TGTGCCAGCAGATACAGCGGGGGGCTTAGACAGCCCTACGAGCAGTACTTC.

The chain employs TRBV7-9 and TRBJ2-1, with a tentative D call TRBD2 (6 bases). Germline lookup yields CDR1 SEHNR and CDR2 FQNEAQ (reference sequence). There are 14 residues in the CDR3. The ends were cut back, 5 bases at V and 5 bases at J, with 13 bases in the middle. CDR3 loop: CASSLAGLNNEQFF. The CDR3 DNA is TGTGCCAGCAGCCTCGCGGGGTTGAACAATGAGCAGTTCTTC.

V is TRBV5-5 and J is TRBJ2-7; TRBD1 agrees at 8 bases. The germline CDR1 and CDR2 sequences are SGHKS and YYEKEE (reference sequence). CDR3 length equals 14 residues. V was pared by 4 bases and J by 3 bases, with 6 bases of the junction left unmatched. Written as DNA, the CDR3 is TGTGCCAGCAGCCTCCGGGACAGGATCTACGAGCAGTACTTC. Amino acids: CASSLRDRIYEQYF.

The rearrangement links TRBV3-1 (or the pseudogene TRBV3-2) to TRBJ2-3, with 8 bases that match TRBD2. Germline assignment: CDR1 LGHDT and CDR2 YNNKEL (reference sequence). The CDR3 sequence is 16 residues long. With 0 bases clipped from V and 2 bases from J, the junction kept 4 bases outside the gene matches. The CDR3 loop is CASSQEALAATDTQYF. In DNA, the CDR3 is TGTGCCAGCAGCCAAGAGGCACTAGCGGCCACAGATACGCAGTATTTT.

The genes are TRBV7-2 and TRBJ1-2; a possible D gene is TRBD1 (6 bases). CDR3 length: 15 residues. Germline values: CDR1 SGHTA, CDR2 FQGNSA. V lost 2 bases to trimming and J lost 4 bases, with 14 bases between them. This chain's CDR3 is CASSLLGRGSYGYTF. CDR3 DNA sequence: TGTGCCAGCAGCTTACTCGGCAGGGGATCCTATGGCTACACCTTC.

There are a few counts of this clone. V gene TRBV5-5 combines with J gene TRBJ1-1; unclear D gene. Trimming took off 2 bases at V and 5 bases at J, with 7 bases between the two ends. CDR1 SGHKS and CDR2 YYEKEE come from the germline V gene (reference sequence). This CDR3 region has 12 residues. CDR3 DNA sequence: TGTGCCAGCAGCTTCACGAGGACTGAAGCTTTCTTT. Protein sequence: CASSFTRTEAFF.

This clone came up once. The chain employs TRBV30 and TRBJ1-1; 7 bases are shared with TRBD1. With V trimmed by 3 bases and J by 4 bases, 14 bases remained unmatched. Germline loops: CDR1 GTSNPN, CDR2 SVGIG (reference sequence). The CDR3 length is 16 residues. For the CDR3, the DNA is TGTGCCTGGAGCGATGTGAAGGGGGCGCGGGGCACTGAAGCTTTCTTT. This encodes CAWSDVKGARGTEAFF.

The DNA of the CDR3 is TGTGCCAGCGGTCCTAGAGTGAGAAACACCATATATTTT. Protein product: CASGPRVRNTIYF. The V and J genes are TRBV6-5 and TRBJ1-3; D remains unclear. V lost 8 bases to trimming and J lost 5 bases, with 13 bases between them. The CDR3 loop spans 13 amino acids. Per the germline V gene, CDR1 is MNHEY and CDR2 is SVGAGI.

This chain links TRBV3-1 (or the pseudogene TRBV3-2) with TRBJ1-5; TRBD1 is a possible D gene (5 bases). CDR1 is LGHDT, CDR2 YNNKEL, per germline (reference sequence). CDR3 length equals 13 residues. Trimming took off 4 bases at V and 6 bases at J, with 10 bases between the two ends. The CDR3 spells CASSLTDSQPQHF. The CDR3 DNA follows: TGTGCCAGCAGCCTGACCGACAGTCAGCCCCAGCATTTT.

The CDR3 loop reads CASSSGTVNYGYTF. In DNA, the CDR3 is TGTGCCAGCAGCTCCGGGACAGTTAACTATGGCTACACCTTC. This chain uses TRBV7-2 with TRBJ1-2; TRBD1 agrees at 7 bases. Germline V lookup: CDR1 SGHTA, CDR2 FQGNSA. Trimming cost V 4 bases and J 1 base; bases outside gene matches: 3. The CDR3 has 14 residues.

This rearrangement joins TRBV30 to TRBJ1-4; D unclear. Germline lookup yields CDR1 GTSNPN and CDR2 SVGIG (reference sequence). The CDR3 loop spans 12 amino acids. The V and J ends lost 0 bases and 8 bases respectively, with 7 bases between them. This chain's CDR3 is CAWSVRREKLFF. DNA for the CDR3: TGTGCCTGGAGTGTACGGAGAGAAAAACTGTTTTTT. The full variable domain, rest sourced from reference TRBV30 and TRBJ1-4, is SQTIHQWPATLVQPVGSPLSLECTVEGTSNPNLYWYRQAAGRGLQLLFYSVGIGQISSEVPQNLSASRPQDRQFILSSKKLLLSDSGFYLCAWSVRREKLFFGSGTQLSVL.

This clone is a singleton in its sample. This rearrangement joins TRBV3-1 (or the pseudogene TRBV3-2) to TRBJ1-6; D possibly corresponds to TRBD1 (6 bases). The ends were cut back, 4 bases at V and 6 bases at J, with 13 bases in the middle. In germline, CDR1 is LGHDT, CDR2 YNNKEL (reference sequence). CDR3 length equals 15 residues. CDR3 sequence: CASSRGGPINSPLHF. The CDR3 nucleotides are TGTGCCAGCAGCCGCGGGGGGCCGATTAATTCACCCCTCCACTTT.

The J gene is TRBJ2-3, the V gene TRBV12-5, with D possibly matching TRBD2 (6 bases). V lost 6 bases and J lost 5, with 15 bases in between. CDR3 length equals 14 residues. Germline V gene data show CDR1 as LGHNT and CDR2 as FRNRAP. As DNA, the CDR3 is TGTGCTAGTGGAAGGACATACGGGGGAGATACGCAGTATTTT. Its protein product is CASGRTYGGDTQYF.

A single count supports this clone. The chain couples TRBV27 to TRBJ1-2, with 7 bases lining up with TRBD1. V shed 5 bases and J 2 bases; nucleotides not matched to a gene: 2. CDR3 length: 13 amino acids. The germline V gene has CDR1 MNHEY and CDR2 SMNVEV (reference sequence). The CDR3 sequence: CASSVGQNYGYTF. CDR3 sequence (DNA): TGTGCCAGCAGTGTGGGACAGAACTATGGCTACACCTTC.

This clone occurred a few times. This chain uses TRBV18 with TRBJ1-2; D gene ambiguous. The germline V gene encodes CDR1 KGHSH and CDR2 LQKENI. The CDR3 extends over 17 amino acids. V gave up 3 bases and J gave up 3 bases, with 20 bases separating them. This chain's CDR3 is CASSPPLSRQAYYGYTF. The CDR3 region has the DNA TGTGCCAGCTCACCCCCCCTCTCTCGCCAGGCCTACTATGGCTACACCTTC.

The chain employs TRBV7-3 and TRBJ2-2; 8 nucleotides agree with TRBD2. Germline values: CDR1 SGHTA, CDR2 FQGTGA. V lost 1 base and J lost 6; bases outside the gene matches: 16. The CDR3 loop spans 19 amino acids. The CDR3 DNA reads as TGTGCCAGCAGCTTAATCTCATTAGCGGCGGGGGGTAAAGCCGGGGAGCTGTTTTTT. It translates to CASSLISLAAGGKAGELFF.

The chain is built from TRBV3-1 (or the pseudogene TRBV3-2) and TRBJ1-2; D call uncertain. The CDR3 is 13 residues long. V lost 1 base and J lost 5, with 8 bases in between. Looked up from germline, CDR1 is LGHDT and CDR2 is YNNKEL (reference sequence). The CDR3 DNA reads TGTGCCAGCAGCCAAGTTTTGGAGTATGGCTACACCTTC. Translation gives CASSQVLEYGYTF.

This chain connects TRBV11-2 to TRBJ2-2, with 11 bases that match TRBD2. Germline lookup yields CDR1 SGHAT and CDR2 FQNNGV. V gave up 2 bases and J gave up 4 bases; unmatched junction bases: 0. CDR3 length: 15 amino acids. This CDR3 is CASSLLAGGTGELFF. The DNA for the CDR3 is TGTGCCAGCAGCTTACTAGCGGGGGGCACCGGGGAGCTGTTTTTT.

This clone was detected only a few times. This chain joins TRBV3-1 (or the pseudogene TRBV3-2) and TRBJ2-7; TRBD2 might be the D (5 bases). V lost 0 bases and J 2 bases, leaving 8 bases between the germline ends. The CDR3 has 14 amino acids. The germline gives CDR1 LGHDT, CDR2 YNNKEL (reference sequence). For the CDR3, the DNA is TGTGCCAGCAGCCAAGAGGGCGGGCCCTACGAGCAGTACTTC. This gives the protein CASSQEGGPYEQYF.

The chain combines TRBV2 with TRBJ1-5; D is uncertain. V was shortened by 5 bases and J by 0 bases, with 8 bases between the two germline ends. The CDR3 is made up of 14 amino acids. Per germline, CDR1 SNHLY and CDR2 FYNNEI. CDR3 in amino acids: CASSLQLSNQPQHF. Written as DNA, the CDR3 is TGTGCCAGCAGTTTACAGCTTAGCAATCAGCCCCAGCATTTT.

This chain links TRBV18 with TRBJ1-5; 8 bases match TRBD1. The CDR3 runs 15 residues. The germline gives CDR1 KGHSH, CDR2 LQKENI. V lost 3 bases to trimming and J lost 0 bases; unmatched junction nucleotides: 1. The CDR3 loop reads CASSPGQVSNQPQHF. CDR3 DNA sequence: TGTGCCAGCTCACCGGGACAGGTTAGCAATCAGCCCCAGCATTTT.

J is TRBJ2-7 and V is TRBV7-8, with 7 bases aligning to TRBD1. The CDR3 sequence is 16 residues long. Germline values: CDR1 SGHVS, CDR2 FQNEAQ. The junction had 11 bases not matched to a gene; V was cut back by 3 bases and J by 3 bases. CDR3 region: CASSLGVGQEHYEQYF. The CDR3 coding sequence is TGTGCCAGCAGCTTGGGCGTTGGACAGGAGCACTACGAGCAGTACTTC.

This clone was seen a few times. The V gene is TRBV4-1, the J gene TRBJ1-6, with D perhaps TRBD1 (6 bases). The germline V and J ends were trimmed by 6 bases and 5 bases, with 23 bases remaining between them. The length of the CDR3 is 18 residues. In germline, CDR1 is MGHRA, CDR2 YSYEKL. CDR3 amino acids: CASRPVPPRGADNSPLHF. The CDR3 region has the DNA TGCGCCAGCAGGCCGGTCCCACCGCGGGGGGCTGATAATTCACCCCTCCACTTT.

The table lists this clone with a count of one. This chain joins TRBV21-1 and TRBJ1-1; the table's TRBD1 call for D was not verified on the DNA. TRBV21-1 is noted as a pseudogene. This CDR3 region has 13 residues. The CDR3 loop reads CARLGTGVTEAFF. The DNA for the CDR3 is TGTGCCAGGCTCGGGACAGGGGTAACTGAAGCTTTCTTT.

The J gene is TRBJ1-5, the V gene TRBV19; tentative D call: TRBD1 (6 bases). CDR1 LNHDA and CDR2 SQIVND come from the germline V gene (reference sequence). This CDR3 has 13 amino acids. V dropped 4 bases and J dropped 9 bases, with 13 bases sitting between them. CDR3 coding DNA: TGTGCCAGTAGTAGGGGGCTGAGGATGCCCCAGCATTTT. It is translated as CASSRGLRMPQHF.

The chain joins TRBV9 to TRBJ1-2; D might be TRBD1 (5 bases). Per the germline V gene, CDR1 is SGDLS and CDR2 is YYNGEE. Deletions cut 0 bases from V and 4 bases from J, with 7 bases between. CDR3 size: 13 residues. As DNA, the CDR3 is TGTGCCAGCAGCGTAGTAAGGGGCTATGGCTACACCTTC. Protein product: CASSVVRGYGYTF. Using reference TRBV9 and TRBJ1-2 for the parts outside the CDR3, the full variable domain is DSGVTQTPKHLITATGQRVTLRCSPRSGDLSVYWYQQSLDQGLQFLIQYYNGEERAKGNILERFSAQQFPDLHSELNLSSLELGDSALYFCASSVVRGYGYTFGSGTRLTVV.

The CDR3 DNA reads TGTGCCAGCAGACCTGGACTAGCGGGGTTTATGGGGGAGCTGTTTTTT. Amino acids: CASRPGLAGFMGELFF. The V call is TRBV5-5, the J call TRBJ2-2, with 12 bases fitting TRBD2. Germline lookup yields CDR1 SGHKS and CDR2 YYEKEE (reference sequence). V lost 5 bases and J lost 8; bases outside the gene matches: 10. The CDR3 length is 16 residues.

J is TRBJ2-7 and V is TRBV25-1; 7 bases fit TRBD1. This CDR3 has 13 residues. The V gene's germline CDR1 is MGHDK and CDR2 SYGVNS. The J segment lost 3 bases and the V segment lost 5 bases, leaving 4 bases of the junction unmatched. The CDR3 DNA is TGTGCCAGCAGTAGGGGACAGATCTACGAGCAGTACTTC. Translation gives CASSRGQIYEQYF.

Only one count was recorded for this clone. The chain combines TRBV5-4 with TRBJ2-3; 7 bases agree with TRBD2. Germline loops: CDR1 SGHNT, CDR2 YYREEE (reference sequence). CDR3 length: 16 residues. Germline trimming cut 3 bases from V and 5 bases from J; bases unmatched to any gene: 12. CDR3 nucleotide sequence: TGTGCCAGCAGCTCTCCGGGACTACGGCTAGAAGATACGCAGTATTTT. This codes for CASSSPGLRLEDTQYF.

The chain joins TRBV29-1 to TRBJ1-2, with TRBD1 identical over 7 bases. Trimming removed 7 bases from V and 4 bases from J; junction bases left unmatched: 3. Germline lookup yields CDR1 SQVTM and CDR2 ANQGSEA. The CDR3 has 11 amino acids. The CDR3 region has the DNA TGCAGCGGGACAGGTGCCTATGGCTACACCTTC. Translating it yields CSGTGAYGYTF.

The chain combines TRBV29-1 with TRBJ1-2; the match to TRBD1 covers 8 bases. CDR1 is SQVTM and CDR2 is ANQGSEA in the germline V gene. CDR3 size: 13 residues. The V gene end was trimmed by 7 bases and the J gene end by 1 base; junction bases not matched to a gene: 5. CDR3 coding DNA: TGCAGCGCTTTGGGACAGGATAACTATGGCTACACCTTC. Residues: CSALGQDNYGYTF.

The chain joins TRBV5-1 to TRBJ1-6; D may be TRBD1 (5 bases). There are 15 residues in the CDR3. The germline V gene has CDR1 SGHRS and CDR2 YFSETQ. V was cut by 5 bases and J by 4 bases, with 13 bases left in between. The chain's CDR3 is CASRGQDSYNSPLHF. CDR3 coding DNA: TGCGCCAGCAGGGGCCAAGACAGTTATAATTCACCCCTCCACTTT.